This TCR beta chain was identified in a study of Ad26.COV2.S vaccination and SARS-CoV-2 variants. V was cut by 6 bases and J by 2 bases, with 15 bases left in between. The CDR3 is 15 amino acids. Germline CDR1 reads MDHEN; CDR2 reads SYDVKM. Treatment meaning: approximately 18 received Ad26.COV2.S at low or high dose, single or two shots; about 5 received placebo; per-sample allocation not given. Sampling was done on day 63 after the first vaccine or placebo injection. Wuhan-strain SARS-CoV-2 spike was expressed by the Ad26 vector that made up the vaccine. The protocol was immunoSEQ multiplex PCR, while the TCRdb copy is restricted to in-frame clones and leaves out a portion. The sample holds about half a million clones; about nine tenths are singletons and the top ten take about 1.5%.

The sample was peripheral blood, taken in a trial of Ad26.COV2.S vaccine versus placebo. This sequence joins TRBV28 and TRBJ2-3, with D uncertain. This sequence was found in a person between 18 and 65 years old who received the Ad26.COV2.S COVID-19 vaccine or a placebo. CDR3 in amino acids: CASRYDAVSTDTQYF. Here the CDR3 DNA reads TGTGCCAGCAGGTATGACGCCGTCTCCACAGATACGCAGTATTTT.